A single sample is the source of the 6 T cell receptor beta chains below, sequenced in a study of blood T cell repertoires in COVID-19. Clones were read by immunoSEQ multiplex PCR, and TCRdb kept only the in-frame ones, dropping some. The sample has about 220,000 clones, approximately 82% seen once; the top ten hold 15%. Specimen: PBMCs or T cells enriched from blood (not recorded which). Receptors originate from a man in his forties who had recovered from COVID-19.

This clone came up once. The chain couples TRBV9 to TRBJ1-2; 7 bases match TRBD1. Losses at the gene ends were 4 bases for V and 7 bases for J; bases not matched to a gene: 7. Per the germline V gene, CDR1 is SGDLS and CDR2 is YYNGEE. The CDR3 is made up of 13 amino acids. The CDR3 spells CASSTQTGAGYTF. The CDR3 coding sequence is TGTGCCAGCAGCACCCAAACAGGGGCTGGCTACACCTTC.

The V gene is TRBV4-2, the J gene TRBJ2-1, with TRBD2 as a possible D gene (6 bases). This CDR3 is 15 amino acids long. Per the germline V gene, CDR1 is LGHNA and CDR2 is YNFKEQ. V dropped 0 bases and J dropped 7 bases, with 13 bases sitting between them. CDR3 bases: TGTGCCAGCAGCCAAGAATGGAGGGCGGCTAATGAGCAGTTCTTC. It is translated as CASSQEWRAANEQFF.

The chain joins TRBV5-1 to TRBJ1-3; D possibly corresponds to TRBD1 (5 bases). The V gene's germline CDR1 is SGHRS and CDR2 YFSETQ. The CDR3 length is 16 residues. Between the trimmed V and J ends, which lost 4 bases and 4 bases, there was a span of 18 bases. Here the CDR3 reads CASSRDLGTAGNTIYF. The CDR3 nucleotides are TGCGCCAGCAGCCGAGACTTGGGGACTGCCGGAAACACCATATATTTT.

The chain carries TRBV10-3 and TRBJ1-1, with unresolved D. Trimming shortened V by 3 bases and J by 4 bases, and 12 bases separated the two germline ends. The length of the CDR3 is 14 residues. Germline V CDR1 and CDR2: ENHRY, SYGVKD. CDR3 amino acids: CAISEYTPSTEAFF. Written as DNA, the CDR3 is TGTGCCATCAGTGAATATACCCCGAGCACTGAAGCTTTCTTT.

The rearrangement joins TRBV4-2 to TRBJ2-3; TRBD1 aligns across 7 bases. The CDR3 loop spans 16 amino acids. Germline-derived CDR1 and CDR2 are LGHNA and YNFKEQ. After removal of 1 base from V and 7 bases from J, the junction contained 11 bases not matched to a gene. In DNA, the CDR3 is TGTGCCAGCAGCCAAGTAGGGGCGGACAGGACGAATACGCAGTATTTT. This translates into CASSQVGADRTNTQYF.

CDR3 sequence: CASSRDRVGTDTQYF. Here the CDR3 DNA reads TGTGCCAGCAGCAGGGACAGGGTCGGCACAGATACGCAGTATTTT. V usage is TRBV7-9 and J usage is TRBJ2-3; 9 bases match TRBD1. V shed 5 bases and J 1 base; nucleotides not matched to a gene: 4. This CDR3 comprises 15 residues. CDR1 is SEHNR, CDR2 FQNEAQ, per germline (reference sequence).